Listed here are 23 T cell receptor beta chains from one sample, sequenced in a study of a mutant IDH1 vaccine in newly diagnosed glioma. Data came from immunoSEQ multiplex PCR; TCRdb stores just in-frame clones and leaves some out. The sample lists tens of thousands of clones; roughly 85% were seen once. Time point described: week 5, during vaccination. In the vaccine, a single dose held 300 ug of the mutant IDH1 20-mer peptide, along with topical imiquimod. These receptors have no identified antigens. The sample in question was PBMCs, obtained from a glioma patient whose treatment included an IDH1 peptide vaccine. The source is a man in his forties or fifties with glioma.

The CDR3 spells CASSSPTGGYGYTF. The CDR3 DNA follows: TGTGCCAGCAGCTCCCCGACAGGGGGCTATGGCTACACCTTC. This chain connects TRBV5-4 to TRBJ1-2; 9 bases are a match to TRBD1. V trimming: 3 bases; J trimming: 4 bases; junction bases outside the gene matches: 4. In germline, CDR1 is SGHNT, CDR2 YYREEE (reference sequence). The length of the CDR3 is 14 residues. Based on the CDR3 plus reference TRBV5-4 and TRBJ1-2, the full variable domain is ETGVTQSPTHLIKTRGQQVTLRCSSQSGHNTVSWYQQALGQGPQFIFQYYREEENGRGNFPPRFSGLQFPNYSSELNVNALELDDSALYLCASSSPTGGYGYTFGSGTRLTVV.

The gene calls are TRBV7-9 and TRBJ2-7; TRBD1 aligns across 12 bases. Germline V lookup: CDR1 SEHNR, CDR2 FQNEAQ (reference sequence). With V trimmed by 10 bases and J by 4 bases, 8 bases remained unmatched. CDR3 length: 14 residues. CDR3 region: CAIETGQGAYEQYF. The DNA of the CDR3 is TGTGCCATCGAGACGGGACAGGGGGCGTACGAGCAGTACTTC.

V usage is TRBV7-2 and J usage is TRBJ2-3; 9 positions match TRBD1. This CDR3 is 16 amino acids long. V lost 2 bases to trimming and J lost 5 bases; unmatched junction nucleotides: 8. CDR1 is SGHTA, CDR2 FQGNSA, per germline. The CDR3 nucleotides are TGTGCCAGCAGCTTACTACAGGGGGCGCGAGGAGATACGCAGTATTTT. Its translation: CASSLLQGARGDTQYF.

This clone was picked up one time. The CDR3 region has the DNA TGCAGTGCCGCTGCTAGGTACGAGCAGTACTTC. Protein: CSAAARYEQYF. The rearrangement links TRBV20-1 to TRBJ2-7; D gene uncertain. The CDR3 covers 11 residues. The germline V gene encodes CDR1 DFQATT and CDR2 SNEGSKA (reference sequence). V was shortened by 6 bases and J by 4 bases, with 10 bases between the two germline ends.

DNA for the CDR3: TGTGCCAGCAGCTTTATCGGGACTCAAGAGACCCAGTACTTC. Its translation is CASSFIGTQETQYF. The V call is TRBV5-6, the J call TRBJ2-5; D is perhaps TRBD2 (6 bases). The CDR3 is 14 amino acids. Germline assignment: CDR1 SGHDT and CDR2 YYEEEE. Trimming cost V 2 bases and J 2 bases, with 10 bases left between them.

V and J are TRBV2 and TRBJ1-2; D is unclear. The CDR3 runs 12 residues. From germline, CDR1 is SNHLY and CDR2 FYNNEI. The V end was cut by 7 bases, the J end by 6 bases, with 12 bases between. This CDR3 reads CASKWTRDGYTF. The CDR3 region has the DNA TGTGCCAGCAAGTGGACCCGGGATGGCTACACCTTC.

The gene calls are TRBV15 and TRBJ1-4; D possibly corresponds to TRBD1 (6 bases). Trimming removed 1 base from V and 5 bases from J, with 8 bases in between. The CDR3 covers 14 residues. Germline lookup yields CDR1 LNHNV and CDR2 YYDKDF (reference sequence). In nucleotides, the CDR3 is TGTGCCACCAGCAGAGGGACAGAAAATGAAAAACTGTTTTTT. It encodes CATSRGTENEKLFF. Full variable domain (rest looked up from reference TRBV15 and TRBJ1-4): DAMVIQNPRYQVTQFGKPVTLSCSQTLNHNVMYWYQQKSSQAPKLLFHYYDKDFNNEADTPDNFQSRRPNTSFCFLDIRSPGLGDTAMYLCATSRGTENEKLFFGSGTQLSVL.

This clone was observed a handful of times. V and J are TRBV7-2 and TRBJ2-5; D possibly corresponds to TRBD1 (7 bases). The CDR3 consists of 16 residues. The germline V gene encodes CDR1 SGHTA and CDR2 FQGNSA. Trimming pared 5 bases from V and 4 bases from J, leaving 20 bases between. In DNA form, the CDR3 reads TGTGCCAGCAGCCTGAACGACAGGGAGGATAGAGAGACCCAGTACTTC. Protein product: CASSLNDREDRETQYF.

J is TRBJ1-1 and V is TRBV5-5; 10 bases are shared with TRBD1. The V gene's germline CDR1 is SGHKS and CDR2 YYEKEE (reference sequence). After removal of 7 bases from V and 0 bases from J, the junction contained 6 bases not matched to a gene. This CDR3 is 15 amino acids long. This CDR3 reads CASGGTGALNTEAFF. As DNA, the CDR3 is TGTGCCAGCGGCGGGACAGGGGCCCTGAACACTGAAGCTTTCTTT.

V is TRBV20-1 and J is TRBJ1-2; D is perhaps TRBD1 (5 bases). The CDR3 contains 11 residues. Germline CDR1 DFQATT, CDR2 SNEGSKA (reference sequence). Trimming removed 3 bases from V and 8 bases from J, with 10 bases in between. The chain's CDR3 is CSARAGRGYTF. For the CDR3, the DNA is TGCAGTGCTAGGGCAGGGCGCGGCTACACCTTC.

CDR3 amino acids: CATSIGQVADEQYF. The CDR3 DNA reads as TGTGCCACCAGCATCGGGCAGGTTGCCGACGAGCAGTACTTC. The rearrangement joins TRBV15 to TRBJ2-7; D ambiguous. Germline CDR1 and CDR2: LNHNV and YYDKDF (reference sequence). V was trimmed by 4 bases and J by 5 bases, leaving 15 bases between them. The CDR3 extends over 14 amino acids.

The chain carries TRBV27 and TRBJ2-7, with 12 nucleotides matching TRBD2. The CDR3 has 16 amino acids. Germline V gene data show CDR1 as MNHEY and CDR2 as SMNVEV (reference sequence). V lost 4 bases to trimming and J lost 3 bases; unmatched junction nucleotides: 7. The CDR3 bases are TGTGCCAGCAGTTCCGCCGGGACTAGCGGGCTCTACGAGCAGTACTTC. Amino acid sequence: CASSSAGTSGLYEQYF.

The chain is built from TRBV18 and TRBJ2-7; 8 bases map to TRBD1. CDR1 and CDR2 from the germline V gene are KGHSH and LQKENI. CDR3 length: 14 residues. With 2 bases clipped from V and 4 bases from J, the junction kept 4 bases outside the gene matches. CDR3 bases: TGTGCCAGCTCACCAGACAGGGGTGGTTACGAGCAGTACTTC. This codes for CASSPDRGGYEQYF.

This clone was observed a single time. The chain uses TRBV6-5 and TRBJ2-5; D ambiguous. The CDR3 has 13 residues. Germline V gene data show CDR1 as MNHEY and CDR2 as SVGAGI. Between the trimmed V and J ends, which lost 7 bases and 1 base, there was a span of 10 bases. CDR3 nucleotides: TGTGCCAGCAACAGCCAGCCCCAAGAGACCCAGTACTTC. It codes for CASNSQPQETQYF.

The rearrangement joins TRBV7-2 to TRBJ2-5; perhaps TRBD2 as D (6 bases). The V and J ends lost 5 bases and 5 bases respectively, with 15 bases between them. The CDR3 contains 14 residues. Germline CDR1 and CDR2: SGHTA and FQGNSA. This CDR3 is CASSGGMVGETQYF. The CDR3 DNA is TGTGCCAGCAGCGGCGGGATGGTTGGGGAGACCCAGTACTTC.

To note about this clone: Germline is not matched at one junction end, which may reflect a read error. The CDR3 loop reads CASSEGQGAEQYF. Written as DNA, the CDR3 is TGTGCTAGCAGTGAGGGACAGGGGGCCGAGCAGTACTTC. The rearrangement links TRBV7-7 to TRBJ2-5, with 12 bases aligning to TRBD1. TRBJ2-7 matches the DNA end more closely, so the J call is doubtful. Germline values: CDR1 SSHAT, CDR2 FNYEAQ (reference sequence). This CDR3 is 13 amino acids long.

V usage is TRBV27 and J usage is TRBJ1-4; maybe TRBD1 (5 bases). CDR3 size: 14 residues. CDR1 is MNHEY and CDR2 is SMNVEV in the germline V gene (reference sequence). V lost 4 bases to trimming and J lost 8 bases, with 14 bases between them. For the CDR3, the DNA is TGTGCCAGCAGTTCCCGGGGCCCACGGGAAAAACTGTTTTTT. This gives the protein CASSSRGPREKLFF.

The chain combines TRBV25-1 with TRBJ2-1; tentatively, D is TRBD2 (6 bases). CDR3 length: 15 residues. The V end was cut by 8 bases, the J end by 5 bases, with 19 bases between. Germline loops: CDR1 MGHDK, CDR2 SYGVNS. The CDR3 is CASRRSLGLHNEQFF. The DNA of the CDR3 is TGTGCCAGCCGAAGGTCCTTGGGACTCCACAATGAGCAGTTCTTC.

This chain joins TRBV5-1 and TRBJ2-5; D may be TRBD1 or TRBD2 (6 bases each). Germline assignment: CDR1 SGHRS and CDR2 YFSETQ. V lost 2 bases and J lost 3, with 11 bases in between. The CDR3 has 14 amino acids. For the CDR3, the DNA is TGCGCCAGCAGCTTTGACGGGGGCGAAGAGACCCAGTACTTC. Translating it yields CASSFDGGEETQYF.

J is TRBJ1-2 and V is TRBV7-2; D is possibly TRBD1 (6 bases). CDR1 is SGHTA and CDR2 is FQGNSA in the germline V gene. The length of the CDR3 is 17 residues. Deletions cut 4 bases from V and 0 bases from J, with 18 bases between. CDR3 protein: CASSWIGQRFSNYGYTF. For the CDR3, the DNA is TGTGCCAGCAGCTGGATAGGACAGCGATTTTCTAACTATGGCTACACCTTC.

The genes are TRBV6-5 and TRBJ2-6; D not resolved. The germline gives CDR1 MNHEY, CDR2 SVGAGI. The CDR3 is made up of 13 amino acids. Trimming stripped 10 bases from V and 0 bases from J, with 7 bases between. The CDR3 loop reads CATIRSGANVLTF. The CDR3 nucleotides read TGTGCCACCATACGCTCTGGGGCCAACGTCCTGACTTTC.

The J gene is TRBJ2-5, the V gene TRBV7-9, with 8 bases aligning to TRBD1. The trim removed 5 bases at V and 4 bases at J, leaving 6 bases unmatched. From germline, CDR1 is SEHNR and CDR2 FQNEAQ (reference sequence). The CDR3 consists of 14 residues. The CDR3 bases are TGTGCCAGCAGCCCCAGGGGGCGGGGAGAGACCCAGTACTTC. Amino acids: CASSPRGRGETQYF.

The chain couples TRBV20-1 to TRBJ1-1, with unresolved D. Looked up from germline, CDR1 is DFQATT and CDR2 is SNEGSKA (reference sequence). This CDR3 has 11 amino acids. Trimming took 3 bases from V and 11 from J, leaving 13 bases between them. The CDR3 loop reads CSASSWEQAFF. The CDR3 nucleotides read TGCAGTGCTAGTTCTTGGGAACAGGCTTTCTTT.